This T cell receptor beta chain stems from a study of spatial heterogeneity in lung cancer. The CDR3 length is 15 residues. Germline V lookup: CDR1 DFQATT, CDR2 SNEGSKA (reference sequence). The J segment lost 2 bases and the V segment lost 1 base, leaving 4 bases of the junction unmatched. The study's findings and limits: Tumor T cell coverage was estimated at roughly 7.5% for alpha and roughly 12% for beta chains. Tracking of tumor mutation counts was seen in expanded intratumoral alpha and beta TCR counts.

Many counts were recorded for this clonotype. Its cognate antigen is unknown. This beta chain turned up in a library designed for alpha chains; as an off-target read, its abundance says little. TCRdb processed the 5' RACE reads anew with MiXCR; each CDR3 protein has one entry. Found here are around 2,600 distinct CDR3 sequences, 5.5% to 6% of them singletons; the top ten hold about 17%. Time point defined: sample taken at primary tumor resection. Unsorted whole RNA from tumor, nontumor lung or frozen PBMC underwent sequencing. This receptor was taken from a male donor with early-stage non-small cell lung cancer. This sample comprised lung tumor tissue, obtained at surgery. The V gene is TRBV20-1, the J gene TRBJ2-3; 9 positions agree with TRBD2. The CDR3 DNA reads TGCAGTGCTAGAGCGACTAGCGGTTTCACAGATACGCAGTATTTT. It translates to CSARATSGFTDTQYF.